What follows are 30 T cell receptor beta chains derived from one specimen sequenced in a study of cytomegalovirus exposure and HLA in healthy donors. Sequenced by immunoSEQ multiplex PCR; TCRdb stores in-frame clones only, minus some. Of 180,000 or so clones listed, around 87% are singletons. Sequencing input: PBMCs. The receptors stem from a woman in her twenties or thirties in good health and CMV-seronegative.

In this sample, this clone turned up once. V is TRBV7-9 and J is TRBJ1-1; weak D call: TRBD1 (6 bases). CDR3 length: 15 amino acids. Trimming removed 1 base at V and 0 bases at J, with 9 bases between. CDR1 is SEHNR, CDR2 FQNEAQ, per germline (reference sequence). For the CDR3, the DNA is TGTGCCAGCAGCTTAGGGGGGCTCATGAACACTGAAGCTTTCTTT. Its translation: CASSLGGLMNTEAFF.

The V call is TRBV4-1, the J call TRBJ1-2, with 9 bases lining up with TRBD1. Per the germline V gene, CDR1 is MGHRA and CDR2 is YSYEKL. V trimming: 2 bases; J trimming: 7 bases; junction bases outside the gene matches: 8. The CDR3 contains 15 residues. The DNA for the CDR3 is TGCGCCAGCAGCCAAACCGGGACAGGGATTCCTGGCTACACCTTC. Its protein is CASSQTGTGIPGYTF.

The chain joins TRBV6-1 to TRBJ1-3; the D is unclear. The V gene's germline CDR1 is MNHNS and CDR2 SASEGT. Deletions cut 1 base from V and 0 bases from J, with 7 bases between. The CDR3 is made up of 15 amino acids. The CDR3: CASSEGGGSGNTIYF. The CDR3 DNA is TGTGCCAGCAGTGAAGGCGGAGGCTCTGGAAACACCATATATTTT.

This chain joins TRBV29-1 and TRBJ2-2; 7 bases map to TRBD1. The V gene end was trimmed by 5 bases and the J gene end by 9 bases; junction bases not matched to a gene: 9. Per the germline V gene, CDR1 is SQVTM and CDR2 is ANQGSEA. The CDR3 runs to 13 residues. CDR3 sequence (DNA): TGCAGCGTTAAGCAGGGGGAGACCAGGGAGCTGTTTTTT. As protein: CSVKQGETRELFF.

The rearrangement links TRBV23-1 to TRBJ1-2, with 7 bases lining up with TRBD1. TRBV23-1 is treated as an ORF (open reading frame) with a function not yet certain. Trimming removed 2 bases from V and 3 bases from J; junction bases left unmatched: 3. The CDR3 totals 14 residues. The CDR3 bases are TGCGCCAGCAGTCAAAGACAGGGTTACTATGGCTACACCTTC. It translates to CASSQRQGYYGYTF.

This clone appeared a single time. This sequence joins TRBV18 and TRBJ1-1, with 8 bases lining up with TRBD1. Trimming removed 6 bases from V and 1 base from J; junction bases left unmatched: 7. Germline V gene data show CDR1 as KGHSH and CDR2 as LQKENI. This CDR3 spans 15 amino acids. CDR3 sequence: CASSYDRGGNTEAFF. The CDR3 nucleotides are TGTGCCAGCTCGTACGACAGGGGCGGGAACACTGAAGCTTTCTTT.

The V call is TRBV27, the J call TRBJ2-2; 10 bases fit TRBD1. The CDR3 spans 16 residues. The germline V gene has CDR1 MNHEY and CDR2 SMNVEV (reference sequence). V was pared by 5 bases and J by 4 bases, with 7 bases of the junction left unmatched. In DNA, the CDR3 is TGTGCCAGCAGTCCCGGGACAGGGGCGCTCACCGGGGAGCTGTTTTTT. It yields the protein CASSPGTGALTGELFF.

CDR3 residues: CASSSGGPNTDTQYF. The CDR3 nucleotides read TGTGCCAGCAGCTCCGGGGGGCCGAACACAGATACGCAGTATTTT. This chain uses TRBV5-4 with TRBJ2-3, with D maybe TRBD2 (7 bases). This CDR3 comprises 15 residues. Between the trimmed V and J ends, which lost 3 bases and 2 bases, there was a span of 13 bases. Germline CDR1 SGHNT, CDR2 YYREEE (reference sequence).

The CDR3 DNA follows: TGTGCCAGCAGCCCTCTTACAGGGCTCGGCACTGAAGCTTTCTTT. Its translation is CASSPLTGLGTEAFF. The gene calls are TRBV5-4 and TRBJ1-1; D is perhaps TRBD1 (6 bases). From germline, CDR1 is SGHNT and CDR2 YYREEE (reference sequence). This CDR3 comprises 15 residues. Trimming left V 4 bases short and J 4 bases short, with 17 bases between.

The CDR3 nucleotides read TGTGCCAGCAGCCAAGTAGTCAATCAGCCCCAGCATTTT. As protein: CASSQVVNQPQHF. This chain uses TRBV4-2 with TRBJ1-5; D unresolved. The CDR3 is 13 residues long. The germline V gene has CDR1 LGHNA and CDR2 YNFKEQ. Trimming removed 1 base at V and 3 bases at J, with 4 bases between.

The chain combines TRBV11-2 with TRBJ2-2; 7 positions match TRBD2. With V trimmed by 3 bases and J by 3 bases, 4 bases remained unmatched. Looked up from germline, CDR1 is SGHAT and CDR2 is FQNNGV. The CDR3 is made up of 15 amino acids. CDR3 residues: CASSFSGVHTGELFF. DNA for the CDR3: TGTGCCAGCAGCTTCAGCGGGGTGCACACCGGGGAGCTGTTTTTT.

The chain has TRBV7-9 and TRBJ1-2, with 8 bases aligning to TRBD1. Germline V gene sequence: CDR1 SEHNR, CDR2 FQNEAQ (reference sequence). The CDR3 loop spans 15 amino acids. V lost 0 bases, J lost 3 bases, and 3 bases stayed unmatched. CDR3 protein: CASSLASGQDYGYTF. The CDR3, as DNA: TGTGCCAGCAGCTTAGCGTCGGGACAGGACTATGGCTACACCTTC.

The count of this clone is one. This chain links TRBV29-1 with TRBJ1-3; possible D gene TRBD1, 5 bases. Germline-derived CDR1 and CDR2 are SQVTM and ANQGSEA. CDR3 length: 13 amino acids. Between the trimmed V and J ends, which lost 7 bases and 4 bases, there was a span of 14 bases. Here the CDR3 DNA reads TGCAGCGCCCTCGGGACTTCCGGAAACACCATATATTTT. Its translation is CSALGTSGNTIYF.

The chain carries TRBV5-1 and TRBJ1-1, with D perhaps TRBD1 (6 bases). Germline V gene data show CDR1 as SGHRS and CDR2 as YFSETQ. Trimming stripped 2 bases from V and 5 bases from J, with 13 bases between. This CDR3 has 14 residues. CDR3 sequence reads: CASSFKTQGTEAFF. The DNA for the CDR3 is TGCGCCAGCAGCTTTAAGACCCAGGGGACTGAAGCTTTCTTT. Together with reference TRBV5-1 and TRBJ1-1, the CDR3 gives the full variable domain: KAGVTQTPRYLIKTRGQQVTLSCSPISGHRSVSWYQQTPGQGLQFLFEYFSETQRNKGNFPGRFSGRQFSNSRSEMNVSTLELGDSALYLCASSFKTQGTEAFFGQGTRLTVV.

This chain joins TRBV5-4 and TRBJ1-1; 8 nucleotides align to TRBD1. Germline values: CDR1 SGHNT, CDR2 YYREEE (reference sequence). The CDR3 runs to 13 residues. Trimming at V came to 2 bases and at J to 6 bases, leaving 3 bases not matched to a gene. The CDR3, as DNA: TGTGCCAGCAGCTTAGCACAGGGGGCTGAAGCTTTCTTT. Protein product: CASSLAQGAEAFF.

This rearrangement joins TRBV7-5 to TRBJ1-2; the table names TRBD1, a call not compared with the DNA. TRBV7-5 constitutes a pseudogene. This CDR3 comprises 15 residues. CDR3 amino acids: CARSPKAQDSYGYTF. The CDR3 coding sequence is TGTGCCAGAAGCCCAAAAGCACAGGACAGCTATGGCTACACCTTC.

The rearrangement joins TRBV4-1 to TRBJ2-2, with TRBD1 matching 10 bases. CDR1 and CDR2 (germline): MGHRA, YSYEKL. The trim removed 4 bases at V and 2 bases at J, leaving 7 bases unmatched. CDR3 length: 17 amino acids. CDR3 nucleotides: TGCGCCAGCAGCCCGGGACAGGGGTCCTCTAACACCGGGGAGCTGTTTTTT. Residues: CASSPGQGSSNTGELFF.

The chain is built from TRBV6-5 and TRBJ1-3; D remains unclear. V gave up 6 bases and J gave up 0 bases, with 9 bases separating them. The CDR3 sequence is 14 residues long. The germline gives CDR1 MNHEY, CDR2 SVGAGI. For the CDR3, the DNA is TGTGCCAGCAGCCCGACATTCTCTGGAAACACCATATATTTT. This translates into CASSPTFSGNTIYF.

The CDR3 protein is CTDRDTEAFF. CDR3 in DNA: TGCACCGACAGGGACACTGAAGCTTTCTTT. V is TRBV29-1 and J is TRBJ1-1, with 7 bases lining up with TRBD1. Germline values: CDR1 SQVTM, CDR2 ANQGSEA. This CDR3 comprises 10 residues.

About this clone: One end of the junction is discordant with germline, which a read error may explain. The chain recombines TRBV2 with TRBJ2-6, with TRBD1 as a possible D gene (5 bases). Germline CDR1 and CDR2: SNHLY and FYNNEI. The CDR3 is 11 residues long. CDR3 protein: CASSGANVPTF. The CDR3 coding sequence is TGTGCCAGCTCTGGGGCCAACGTCCCGACTTTC.

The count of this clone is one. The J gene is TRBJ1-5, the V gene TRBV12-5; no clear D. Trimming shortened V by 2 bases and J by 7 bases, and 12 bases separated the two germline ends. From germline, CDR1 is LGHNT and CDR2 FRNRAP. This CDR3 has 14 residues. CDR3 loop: CASGLSRQAQPQHF. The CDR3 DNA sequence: TGTGCTAGTGGTTTGAGCAGGCAAGCACAGCCCCAGCATTTT.

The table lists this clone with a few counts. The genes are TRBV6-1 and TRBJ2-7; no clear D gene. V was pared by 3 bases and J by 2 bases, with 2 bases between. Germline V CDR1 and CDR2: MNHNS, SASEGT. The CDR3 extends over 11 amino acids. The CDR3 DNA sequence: TGTGCCAGCAGTGATACCTACGAGCAGTACTTC. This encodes CASSDTYEQYF.

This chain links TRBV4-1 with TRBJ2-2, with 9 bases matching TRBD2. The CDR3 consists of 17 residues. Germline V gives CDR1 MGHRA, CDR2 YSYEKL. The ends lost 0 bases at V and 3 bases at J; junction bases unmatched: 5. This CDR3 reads CASSQDGGGGYTGELFF. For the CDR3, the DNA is TGCGCCAGCAGCCAAGATGGCGGGGGGGGATACACCGGGGAGCTGTTTTTT.

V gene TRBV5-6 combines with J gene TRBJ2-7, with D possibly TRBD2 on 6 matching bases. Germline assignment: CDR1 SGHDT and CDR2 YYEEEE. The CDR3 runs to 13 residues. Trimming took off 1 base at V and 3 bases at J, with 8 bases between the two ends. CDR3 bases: TGTGCCAGCAGCTTGTGGAGGGACTACGAGCAGTACTTC. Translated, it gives CASSLWRDYEQYF.

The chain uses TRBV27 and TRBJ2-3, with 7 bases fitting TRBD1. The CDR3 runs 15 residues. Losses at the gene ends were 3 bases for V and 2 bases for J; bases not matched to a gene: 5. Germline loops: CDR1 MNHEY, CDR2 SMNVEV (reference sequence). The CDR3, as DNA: TGTGCCAGCAGTTTGCAACAGGGGTACACAGATACGCAGTATTTT. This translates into CASSLQQGYTDTQYF.

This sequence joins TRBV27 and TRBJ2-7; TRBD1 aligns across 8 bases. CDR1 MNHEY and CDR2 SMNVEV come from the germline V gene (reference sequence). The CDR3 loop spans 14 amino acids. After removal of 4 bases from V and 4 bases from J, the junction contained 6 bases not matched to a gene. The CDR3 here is CASSSWTGLYEQYF. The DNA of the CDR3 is TGTGCCAGCAGTTCATGGACAGGGCTGTACGAGCAGTACTTC.

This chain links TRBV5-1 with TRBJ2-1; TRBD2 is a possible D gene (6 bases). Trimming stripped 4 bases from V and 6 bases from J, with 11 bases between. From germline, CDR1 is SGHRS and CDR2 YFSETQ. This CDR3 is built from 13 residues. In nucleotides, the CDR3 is TGCGCCAGCAGCCCCCTAGCGAGCAATGAGCAGTTCTTC. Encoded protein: CASSPLASNEQFF.

Here the CDR3 reads CASSAAGLAGVKTQYF. CDR3 in DNA: TGCGCCAGCAGCGCAGCGGGACTAGCGGGGGTCAAGACCCAGTACTTC. The chain is built from TRBV5-1 and TRBJ2-5; 14 bases are a match to TRBD2. Germline CDR1 and CDR2: SGHRS and YFSETQ. The CDR3 totals 16 residues. The V and J ends lost 4 bases and 6 bases, in that order; junction bases with no gene match: 8.

The CDR3, as DNA: TGCGCCAGCAGCCCCTCAGATCGGGGTTATGAGCAGTTCTTC. As protein: CASSPSDRGYEQFF. The chain employs TRBV4-3 and TRBJ2-1, with a possible D match to TRBD2 (5 bases). CDR3 size: 14 residues. The V gene's germline CDR1 is LGHNA and CDR2 YSLEER. The V gene lost 4 bases and the J gene lost 8 bases, with 15 bases spanning the gap.

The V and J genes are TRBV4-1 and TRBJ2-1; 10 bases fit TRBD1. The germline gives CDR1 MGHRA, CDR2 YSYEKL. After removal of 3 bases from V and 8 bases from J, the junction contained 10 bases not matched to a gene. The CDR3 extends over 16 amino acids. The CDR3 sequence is CASSHRGGTGADEQFF. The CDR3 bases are TGCGCCAGCAGCCACCGGGGAGGGACAGGGGCCGATGAGCAGTTCTTC.